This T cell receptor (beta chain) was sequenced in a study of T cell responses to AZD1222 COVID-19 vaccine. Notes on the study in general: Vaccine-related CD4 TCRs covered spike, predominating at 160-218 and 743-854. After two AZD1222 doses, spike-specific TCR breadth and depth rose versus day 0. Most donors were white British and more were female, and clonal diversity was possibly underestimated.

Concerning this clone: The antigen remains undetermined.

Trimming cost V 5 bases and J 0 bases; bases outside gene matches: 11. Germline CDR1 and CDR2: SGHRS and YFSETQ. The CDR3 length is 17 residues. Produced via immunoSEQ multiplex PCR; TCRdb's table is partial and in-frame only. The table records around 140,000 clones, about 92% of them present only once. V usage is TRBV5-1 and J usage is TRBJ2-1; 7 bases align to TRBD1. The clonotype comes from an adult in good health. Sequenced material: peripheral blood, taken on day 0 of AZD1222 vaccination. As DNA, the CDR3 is TGCGCCAGCAGGCTTTACCGGGACAGCCGCTCCTACAATGAGCAGTTCTTC. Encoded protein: CASRLYRDSRSYNEQFF.